The rows below give T cell receptor beta chains drawn from one sample of a study of T-cell memory formation after mild COVID-19. MiXCR, applied by TCRdb to the 5' RACE reads, yields one record per CDR3 protein. The sample contains roughly 500,000 distinct CDR3 sequences, about a fifth of which appear only once. The sample comprised PBMCs or a T cell subset sorted from them (not recorded which). These receptors were collected from an adult woman who had mild COVID-19 (a few samples of this study predate the infection). Cell type and time point are not known. The CDR3 runs from the conserved cysteine through the conserved F or W. The D gene is left open where the match is weak. Clone size is shown for a subset of rows, as once, few, many or a class of expanded clone.

>TRBD1|NA|TRBV7-9|TRBJ1-2
CASRTTGPGYTF
TGTGCCAGCAGGACGACAGGGCCAGGCTACACCTTC
>NA|NA|TRBV5-1|TRBJ1-2
CASSGNRNYGYTF
TGCGCCAGCAGCGGGAACAGAAACTATGGCTACACCTTC
>NA|few|TRBV7-2|TRBJ2-5
CASSPEVGRPETQYF
TGTGCCAGCAGCCCGGAAGTGGGGAGGCCGGAGACCCAGTACTTC
>TRBD2|NA|TRBV12-3/TRBV12-4|TRBJ2-2
CASSSLMRGARTGELFF
TGTGCCAGCAGCTCTTTAATGCGGGGGGCTCGGACCGGGGAGCTGTTTTTT
>NA|few|TRBV6-2/TRBV6-3|TRBJ1-1
CASSYSISEAFF
TGTGCCAGCAGTTACTCGATCTCTGAAGCTTTCTTT
>NA|NA|TRBV27|TRBJ2-7
CASSSGQPGLSYEQYF
TGTGCCAGCAGTTCCGGACAACCGGGCCTATCCTACGAGCAGTACTTC
>NA|few|TRBV7-2|TRBJ2-1
CASSSRFDRRAYNEQFF
TGTGCCAGCAGCTCTCGATTCGACAGGCGTGCCTACAATGAGCAGTTCTTC
>TRBD2|few|TRBV29-1|TRBJ2-1
CSVEAGAGVLYNEQFF
TGCAGCGTTGAAGCGGGAGCGGGAGTGCTCTACAATGAGCAGTTCTTC
>TRBD1|NA|TRBV2|TRBJ1-2
CASSVDGTVSYGYTF
TGTGCCAGCAGTGTGGACGGGACAGTGTCTTATGGCTACACCTTC
>NA|many|TRBV5-1|TRBJ2-5
CASSLEGWSGETQYF
TGCGCCAGCAGCTTGGAGGGGTGGTCAGGAGAGACCCAGTACTTC
>TRBD1|few|TRBV12-3/TRBV12-4|TRBJ1-1
CASSSEIRDREF
TGTGCCAGCAGTTCGGAGATTCGGGACAGGGAGTTT
>TRBD1|NA|TRBV24-1|TRBJ2-2
CATSRAGGPGELFF
TGTGCCACCAGTCGGGCAGGGGGCCCCGGGGAGCTGTTTTTT
>NA|NA|TRBV12-3/TRBV12-4|TRBJ2-5
CASSLLLSETQYF
TGTGCCAGCAGTTTACTGTTGTCCGAGACCCAGTACTTC
>NA|NA|TRBV12-3/TRBV12-4|TRBJ1-2
CASSSPGVGYTF
TGTGCCAGCAGTTCCCCGGGGGTTGGCTACACCTTC
>TRBD2|NA|TRBV20-1|TRBJ2-2
CSAPGTSGRGGHTGELFF
TGCAGTGCTCCCGGGACTAGCGGGAGAGGGGGGCACACCGGGGAGCTGTTTTTT
>NA|few|TRBV7-3|TRBJ2-5
CASSPMGKETQYF
TGTGCCAGCAGCCCCATGGGCAAAGAGACCCAGTACTTC
>TRBD1|few|TRBV30|TRBJ2-1
CAWSFEGQGNNEQFF
TGTGCCTGGAGTTTCGAGGGACAGGGTAACAATGAGCAGTTCTTC
>TRBD2|few|TRBV15|TRBJ2-7
CATSTLIAGGFYEQYF
TGTGCCACCAGCACTCTCATAGCGGGAGGCTTCTACGAGCAGTACTTC
>TRBD1|NA|TRBV3-1|TRBJ1-2
CASSRGTESSYGYTF
TGTGCCAGCAGCCGGGGGACAGAAAGCTCCTATGGCTACACCTTC
>NA|NA|TRBV5-1|TRBJ2-1
CASSPNPGRSNEQFF
TGCGCCAGCAGCCCTAATCCGGGGAGGTCCAATGAGCAGTTCTTC
>TRBD2|few|TRBV29-1|TRBJ2-5
CSVVAGGETQYF
TGCAGCGTTGTAGCGGGTGGAGAGACCCAGTACTTC
>TRBD2|few|TRBV7-8|TRBJ2-1
CASSFITSGRYNEQFF
TGTGCCAGCAGCTTCATTACTAGCGGGAGGTACAATGAGCAGTTCTTC
>NA|NA|TRBV7-8|TRBJ2-7
CASSWGGDIDSYEQYF
TGTGCCAGCAGCTGGGGCGGCGACATAGACTCCTACGAGCAGTACTTC
>NA|NA|TRBV5-1|TRBJ1-2
CASTTLAGGYYGYTF
TGCGCCAGCACTACGCTTGCGGGCGGATACTATGGCTACACCTTC
>TRBD1|NA|TRBV7-8|TRBJ1-1
CASILSSGGQVNTEAFF
TGTGCCAGCATCCTCTCAAGTGGGGGACAGGTGAACACTGAAGCTTTCTTT
>TRBD1|NA|TRBV6-6|TRBJ2-7
CASSGRDRSIGEQYF
TGTGCCAGCAGTGGCCGGGACAGGAGTATTGGCGAGCAGTACTTC
>TRBD2|many|TRBV25-1|TRBJ2-1
CASSEALAGANEQFF
TGTGCCAGCAGTGAAGCTTTAGCGGGAGCGAATGAGCAGTTCTTC
>NA|NA|TRBV24-1|TRBJ2-1
CATSDWTAYNEQFF
TGTGCCACCAGTGATTGGACAGCCTACAATGAGCAGTTCTTC
>TRBD2|many|TRBV7-2|TRBJ2-5
CASSLGTSRETQYF
TGTGCCAGCAGCCTAGGGACTAGCAGAGAGACCCAGTACTTC
>TRBD2|NA|TRBV20-1|TRBJ2-1
CSARNPAGGRVYEFF
TGCAGTGCTAGAAACCCCGCGGGGGGGCGAGTTTATGAGTTCTTC
>NA|many|TRBV6-2/TRBV6-3|TRBJ1-2
CASSYQGRTPGYTF
TGTGCCAGCAGTTACCAGGGGCGTACCCCCGGCTACACCTTC
>NA|few|TRBV11-2|TRBJ1-2
CASSRRGESDGYTF
TGTGCCAGCAGCCGTCGGGGGGAATCCGATGGCTACACCTTC
>NA|few|TRBV9|TRBJ1-3
CASSVEEVSGNTIYF
TGTGCCAGCAGCGTAGAGGAGGTATCTGGAAACACCATATATTTT
>NA|few|TRBV12-3/TRBV12-4|TRBJ2-2
CASSPPIGTRSGELFF
TGTGCCAGCAGTCCACCTATTGGGACGAGGTCCGGGGAGCTGTTTTTT
>TRBD1|NA|TRBV6-1|TRBJ2-7
CASSRDRVGYEQYF
TGTGCCAGCAGTCGGGACAGAGTGGGCTACGAGCAGTACTTC
>NA|few|TRBV5-4|TRBJ1-1
CASSFSSTLNTEAFF
TGTGCCAGCAGCTTTTCCTCAACTCTGAACACTGAAGCTTTCTTT
>NA|NA|TRBV12-3/TRBV12-4|TRBJ1-1
CASSLYAGAEAFF
TGTGCCAGCAGTTTATACGCGGGTGCTGAAGCTTTCTTT
>TRBD1|few|TRBV6-1|TRBJ2-5
CASSGRQGWMETQYF
TGTGCCAGCAGTGGGAGACAGGGTTGGATGGAGACCCAGTACTTC
>TRBD2|few|TRBV3-1|TRBJ2-1
CASSAPSGRYNEQFF
TGTGCCAGCAGCGCCCCTAGCGGGAGGTACAATGAGCAGTTCTTC
>TRBD2|NA|TRBV20-1|TRBJ2-1
CSASGLAGGRDEQFF
TGCAGTGCTAGCGGACTAGCGGGGGGGAGGGATGAGCAGTTCTTC
>NA|few|TRBV4-2|TRBJ2-7
CASSQDDGSSYEQYF
TGTGCCAGCAGCCAAGATGACGGTAGCTCCTACGAGCAGTACTTC
>NA|NA|TRBV18|TRBJ1-1
CASSPRLGGQTEAFF
TGTGCCAGCTCACCTAGGCTGGGGGGGCAAACTGAAGCTTTCTTT
>NA|few|TRBV20-1|TRBJ2-7
CSARSEREIYEQYF
TGCAGTGCTAGATCTGAGCGCGAAATCTACGAGCAGTACTTC
>NA|NA|TRBV30|TRBJ2-1
CAWSRGGTHNEQFF
TGTGCCTGGAGTAGGGGGGGGACTCACAATGAGCAGTTCTTC
>TRBD1|few|TRBV29-1|TRBJ1-2
CSVVPRDSFYGYTF
TGCAGCGTTGTCCCCCGGGACAGCTTCTATGGCTACACCTTC
>TRBD1|few|TRBV6-2/TRBV6-3|TRBJ1-1
CASSYLQGGGEEAFF
TGTGCCAGCAGTTACCTCCAGGGGGGAGGTGAGGAGGCTTTCTTT